The present TCR beta chain was sequenced within a study of blood T cell repertoires in COVID-19. The overall study: Samples of COVID-19 (acute and convalescent) were obtained from the United States, Italy and Spain.

With 4 bases clipped from V and 3 bases from J, the junction kept 5 bases outside the gene matches. Germline V CDR1 and CDR2: SGHRS, YFSETQ. The CDR3 runs 16 residues. Original analysis: Scientists estimated how many nucleated cells there were by amplifying reference gene primers. Assay used: immunoSEQ multiplex PCR; TCRdb lists only in-frame clones, some missing. The V and J calls and clone size come from that table; D and trimming were worked out from the DNA. This table holds 100,000 to 150,000 clones, around 88% found once. Seattle participants joined during active infection and were tracked over time.

The chain links TRBV5-1 to TRBJ2-2, with 11 bases that match TRBD1. The clonotype originates from a man aged 55-75 years with COVID-19, enrolled during active disease. Sequencing was performed on peripheral blood. This CDR3 is CASSIGQGADTGELFF. CDR3 in DNA: TGCGCCAGCAGCATAGGACAGGGGGCTGACACCGGGGAGCTGTTTTTT.